The rows below give T cell receptor beta chains drawn from one sample of a study of T cells expressing NK-cell markers. TCRdb reanalyzed the 5' RACE reads, giving one entry per CDR3 protein sequence and no DNA. Its table records over 100,000 distinct CDR3 sequences. Source material: blood T cells: a sorted CD56 or NKG2C T cell subset, CD4+ or CD8+ T cells, or bulk PBMC T cells (not recorded which). These receptors were collected from a woman aged 18-70 years in good health. Both conserved end residues are part of each CDR3.

TRBJ2-1,TRBV5-6,CASSYLGREQFF
TRBJ2-7,TRBV7-9,CASSPGALEQYF
TRBJ2-7,TRBV12-3/TRBV12-4,CASTLGGRVDEQYF
TRBJ1-5,TRBV4-1,CASSQARDQPQHF
TRBJ2-3,TRBV7-9,CASIRFTDTQYF
TRBJ1-1,TRBV27,CASSPYDSNTEAFF
TRBJ2-2,TRBV7-9,CATIPGTGSTGELFF
TRBJ1-2,TRBV6-6,CATWGQGGYGYTF
TRBJ2-4,TRBV27,CASSLTSGAKNIQYF
TRBJ2-2,TRBV19,CAGRRTGRAGELFF
TRBJ2-5,TRBV11-2,CASSPPGQEETQYF
TRBJ2-1,TRBV9,CASSVDGQGNNEQFF
TRBJ2-1,TRBV5-6,CASSLAGGGFYEQFF
TRBJ2-1,TRBV24-1,CATSDGSGVDEQFF
TRBJ2-1,TRBV9,CASSVVAGAENEQFF
TRBJ2-2,TRBV2,CASEPRDYGNTGELFF
TRBJ1-1,TRBV9,CASSPLVGKNTEAFF
TRBJ1-6,TRBV20-1,CSARRPVLLPDSPLHF
TRBJ2-1,TRBV14,CASSPWGGSSSYNEQFF
TRBJ2-1,TRBV27,CASSFRPGLAGVEQFF
TRBJ2-1,TRBV11-2,CASSLDINEQFF
TRBJ2-1,TRBV3-1,CASSQFPDSYNEQFF
TRBJ2-3,TRBV10-3,CAMGSSTDTQYF